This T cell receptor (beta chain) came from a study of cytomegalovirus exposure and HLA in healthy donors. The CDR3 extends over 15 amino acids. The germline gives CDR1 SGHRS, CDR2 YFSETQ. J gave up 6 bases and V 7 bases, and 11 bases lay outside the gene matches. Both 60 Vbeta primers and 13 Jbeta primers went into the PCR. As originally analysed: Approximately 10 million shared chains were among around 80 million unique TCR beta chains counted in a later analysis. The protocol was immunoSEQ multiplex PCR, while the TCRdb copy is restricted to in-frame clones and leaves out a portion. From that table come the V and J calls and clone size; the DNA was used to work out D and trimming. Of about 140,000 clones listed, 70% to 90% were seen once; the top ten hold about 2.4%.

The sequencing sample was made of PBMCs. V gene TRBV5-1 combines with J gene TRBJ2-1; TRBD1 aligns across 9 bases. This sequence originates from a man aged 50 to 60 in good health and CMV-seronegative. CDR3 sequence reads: CASRGDREARNEQFF. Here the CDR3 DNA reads TGCGCCAGCCGAGGGGACAGGGAGGCTCGCAATGAGCAGTTCTTC.